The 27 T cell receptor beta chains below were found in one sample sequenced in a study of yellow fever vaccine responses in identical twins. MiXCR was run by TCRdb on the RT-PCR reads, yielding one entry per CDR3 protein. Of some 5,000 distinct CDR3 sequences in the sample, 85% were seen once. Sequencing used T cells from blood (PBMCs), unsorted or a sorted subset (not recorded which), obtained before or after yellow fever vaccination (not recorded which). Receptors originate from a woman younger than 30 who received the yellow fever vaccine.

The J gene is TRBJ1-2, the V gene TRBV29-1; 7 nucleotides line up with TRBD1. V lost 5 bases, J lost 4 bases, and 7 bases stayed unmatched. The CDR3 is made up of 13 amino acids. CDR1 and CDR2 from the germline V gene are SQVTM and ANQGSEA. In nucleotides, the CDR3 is TGCAGCGTTAAGCCGACAGGGAGCTATGGCTACACCTTC. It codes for CSVKPTGSYGYTF.

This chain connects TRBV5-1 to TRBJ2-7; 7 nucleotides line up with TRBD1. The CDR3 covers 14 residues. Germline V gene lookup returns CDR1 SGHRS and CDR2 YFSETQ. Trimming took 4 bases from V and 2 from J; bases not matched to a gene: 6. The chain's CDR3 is CASSRDSLAYEQYF. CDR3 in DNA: TGCGCCAGCAGCCGGGACAGTTTGGCCTACGAGCAGTACTTC.

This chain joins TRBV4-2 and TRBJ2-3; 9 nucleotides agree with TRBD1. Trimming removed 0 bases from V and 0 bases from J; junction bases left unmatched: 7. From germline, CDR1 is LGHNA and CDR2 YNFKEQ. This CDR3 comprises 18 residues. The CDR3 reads CASSQDRRTGDSTDTQYF. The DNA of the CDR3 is TGTGCCAGCAGCCAAGATCGTCGGACAGGGGACAGCACAGATACGCAGTATTTT.

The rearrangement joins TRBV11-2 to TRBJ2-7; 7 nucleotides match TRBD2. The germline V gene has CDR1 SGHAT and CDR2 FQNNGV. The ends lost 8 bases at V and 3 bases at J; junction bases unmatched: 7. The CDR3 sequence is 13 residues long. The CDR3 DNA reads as TGTGCCAGCGGTGGGGCGGGAGACTACGAGCAGTACTTC. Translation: CASGGAGDYEQYF.

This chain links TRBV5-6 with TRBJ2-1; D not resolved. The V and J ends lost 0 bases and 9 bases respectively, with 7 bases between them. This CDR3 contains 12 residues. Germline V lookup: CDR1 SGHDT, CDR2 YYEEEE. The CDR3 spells CASSLVLGEQFF. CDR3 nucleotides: TGTGCCAGCAGCTTGGTTCTGGGTGAGCAGTTCTTC. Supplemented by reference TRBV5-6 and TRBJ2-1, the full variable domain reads DAGVTQSPTHLIKTRGQQVTLRCSPKSGHDTVSWYQQALGQGPQFIFQYYEEEERQRGNFPDRFSGHQFPNYSSELNVNALLLGDSALYLCASSLVLGEQFFGPGTRLTVL.

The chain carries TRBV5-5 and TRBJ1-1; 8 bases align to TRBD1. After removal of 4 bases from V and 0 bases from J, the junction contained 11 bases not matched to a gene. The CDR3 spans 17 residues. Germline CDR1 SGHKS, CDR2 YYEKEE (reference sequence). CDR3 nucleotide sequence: TGTGCCAGCAGCATTGTCGGCCAGGGGGCTATGAACACTGAAGCTTTCTTT. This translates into CASSIVGQGAMNTEAFF.

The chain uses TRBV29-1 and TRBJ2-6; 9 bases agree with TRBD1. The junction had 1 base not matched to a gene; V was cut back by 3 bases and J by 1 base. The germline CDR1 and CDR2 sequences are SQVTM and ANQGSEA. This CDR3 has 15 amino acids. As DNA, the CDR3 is TGCAGCGTTGAGGGGACAGGGTCTGGGGCCAACGTCCTGACTTTC. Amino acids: CSVEGTGSGANVLTF.

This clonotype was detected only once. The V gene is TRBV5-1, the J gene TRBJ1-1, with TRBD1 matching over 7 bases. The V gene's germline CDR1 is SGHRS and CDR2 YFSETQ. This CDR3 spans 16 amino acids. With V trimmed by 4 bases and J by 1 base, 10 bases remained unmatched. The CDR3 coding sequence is TGCGCCAGCAGCCATGATCTACAGGGGCCGAACACTGAAGCTTTCTTT. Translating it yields CASSHDLQGPNTEAFF.

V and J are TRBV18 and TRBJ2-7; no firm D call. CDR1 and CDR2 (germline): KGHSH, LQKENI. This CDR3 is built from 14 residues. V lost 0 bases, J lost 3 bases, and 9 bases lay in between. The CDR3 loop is CASSPPEKNYEQYF. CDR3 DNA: TGTGCCAGCTCACCACCAGAAAAAAACTACGAGCAGTACTTC.

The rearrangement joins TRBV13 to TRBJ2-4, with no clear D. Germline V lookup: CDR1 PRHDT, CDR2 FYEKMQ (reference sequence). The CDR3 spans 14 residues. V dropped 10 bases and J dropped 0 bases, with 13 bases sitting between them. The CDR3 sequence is CATLVPTAKNIQYF. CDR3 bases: TGTGCCACCCTCGTCCCAACAGCCAAAAACATTCAGTACTTC.

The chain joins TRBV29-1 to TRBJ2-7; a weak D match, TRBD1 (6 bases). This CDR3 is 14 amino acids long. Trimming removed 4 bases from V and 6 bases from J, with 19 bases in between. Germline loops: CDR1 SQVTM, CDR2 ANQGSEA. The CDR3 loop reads CSVARTVNFPEQYF. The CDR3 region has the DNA TGCAGCGTTGCGAGGACAGTTAATTTCCCCGAGCAGTACTTC.

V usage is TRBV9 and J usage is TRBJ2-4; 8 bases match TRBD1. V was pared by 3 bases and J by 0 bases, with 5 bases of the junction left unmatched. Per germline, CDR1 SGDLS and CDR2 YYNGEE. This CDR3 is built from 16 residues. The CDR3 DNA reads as TGTGCCAGCAGCGGAGGACAGGGACTAGCCAAAAACATTCAGTACTTC. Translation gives CASSGGQGLAKNIQYF.

CDR3 sequence: CASSMTSASSYNEQFF. CDR3 bases: TGCGCCAGCAGCATGACTAGCGCCAGCTCCTACAATGAGCAGTTCTTC. J is TRBJ2-1 and V is TRBV10-1, with TRBD2 matching over 8 bases. V trimming: 6 bases; J trimming: 0 bases; junction bases outside the gene matches: 7. From germline, CDR1 is WNHNN and CDR2 SYGVQD (reference sequence). The CDR3 runs to 16 residues.

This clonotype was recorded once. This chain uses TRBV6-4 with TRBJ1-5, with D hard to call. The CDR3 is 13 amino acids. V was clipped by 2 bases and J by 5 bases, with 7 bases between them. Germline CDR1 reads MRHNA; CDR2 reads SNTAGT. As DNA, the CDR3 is TGTGCCAGCAGTGACAGGGTTTATCAGCCCCAGCATTTT. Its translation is CASSDRVYQPQHF.

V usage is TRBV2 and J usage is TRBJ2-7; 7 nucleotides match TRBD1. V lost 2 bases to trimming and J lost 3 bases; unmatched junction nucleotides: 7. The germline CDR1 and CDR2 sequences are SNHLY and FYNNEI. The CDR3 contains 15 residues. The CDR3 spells CASSEPRDRYYEQYF. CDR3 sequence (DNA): TGTGCCAGCAGTGAACCACGGGACAGATACTACGAGCAGTACTTC.

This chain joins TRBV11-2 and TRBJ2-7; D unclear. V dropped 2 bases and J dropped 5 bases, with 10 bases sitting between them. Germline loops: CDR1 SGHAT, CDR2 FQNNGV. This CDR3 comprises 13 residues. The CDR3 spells CASSLLLTNEQYF. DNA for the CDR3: TGTGCCAGCAGCTTACTCCTTACAAACGAGCAGTACTTC.

The CDR3, as DNA: TGTGCCAGCAGCTTAGCGCGGGGCTACGAGCAGTACTTC. Its protein is CASSLARGYEQYF. The chain uses TRBV7-6 and TRBJ2-7; D perhaps matches TRBD2 (6 bases). This CDR3 region has 13 residues. V was shortened by 0 bases and J by 3 bases, with 6 bases between the two germline ends. Germline-derived CDR1 and CDR2 are SGHVS and FNYEAQ.

This chain's CDR3 is CASSPPGSNTGELFF. For the CDR3, the DNA is TGTGCCAGCTCACCACCGGGCAGTAACACCGGGGAGCTGTTTTTT. This sequence joins TRBV18 and TRBJ2-2; D is unresolved. Germline CDR1 and CDR2: KGHSH and LQKENI. The germline V and J ends were trimmed by 0 bases and 2 bases, with 7 bases remaining between them. The CDR3 length is 15 residues. The full variable domain, its missing parts supplied by reference TRBV18 and TRBJ2-2, is NAGVMQNPRHLVRRRGQEARLRCSPMKGHSHVYWYRQLPEEGLKFMVYLQKENIIDESGMPKERFSAEFPKEGPSILRIQQVVRGDSAAYFCASSPPGSNTGELFFGEGSRLTVL.

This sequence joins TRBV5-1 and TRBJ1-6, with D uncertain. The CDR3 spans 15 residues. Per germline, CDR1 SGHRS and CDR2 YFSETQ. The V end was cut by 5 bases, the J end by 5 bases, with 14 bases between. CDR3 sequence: CASSPTPKDNSPLHF. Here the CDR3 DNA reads TGCGCCAGCAGTCCGACCCCGAAAGATAATTCACCCCTCCACTTT.

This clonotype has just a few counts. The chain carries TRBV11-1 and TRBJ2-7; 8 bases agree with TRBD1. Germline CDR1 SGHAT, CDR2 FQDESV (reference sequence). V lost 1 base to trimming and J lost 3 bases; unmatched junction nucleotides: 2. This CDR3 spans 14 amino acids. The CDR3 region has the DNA TGTGCCAGCAGCTTAGGACAGGGGAACTACGAGCAGTACTTC. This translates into CASSLGQGNYEQYF.

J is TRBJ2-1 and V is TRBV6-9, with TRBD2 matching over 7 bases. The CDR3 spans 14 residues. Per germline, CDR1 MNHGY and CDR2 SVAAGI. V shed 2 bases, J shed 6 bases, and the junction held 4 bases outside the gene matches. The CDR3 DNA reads TGTGCCAGCAGTTATGCGGGAGAGGTCAATGAGCAGTTCTTC. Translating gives CASSYAGEVNEQFF.

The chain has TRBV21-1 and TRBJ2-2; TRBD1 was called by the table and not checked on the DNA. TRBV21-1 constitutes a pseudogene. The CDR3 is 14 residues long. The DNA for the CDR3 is TGTGCCAGCAGCAGGACAGCGAACACCGGGGAGCTGTTTTTT. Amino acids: CASSRTANTGELFF.

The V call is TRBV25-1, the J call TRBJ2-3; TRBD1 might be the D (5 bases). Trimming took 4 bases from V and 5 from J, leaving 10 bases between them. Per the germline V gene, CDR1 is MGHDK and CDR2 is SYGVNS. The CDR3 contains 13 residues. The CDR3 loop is CASSVQGVDTQYF. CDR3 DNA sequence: TGTGCCAGCAGTGTGCAGGGTGTAGATACGCAGTATTTT. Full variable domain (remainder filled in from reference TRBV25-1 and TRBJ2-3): EADIYQTPRYLVIGTGKKITLECSQTMGHDKMYWYQQDPGMELHLIHYSYGVNSTEKGDLSSESTVSRIRTEHFPLTLESARPSHTSQYLCASSVQGVDTQYFGPGTRLTVL.

CDR3 sequence (DNA): TGCGCCAGCAGCAAAGGACAGGGACTTAGTTATGGCTACACCTTC. This gives the protein CASSKGQGLSYGYTF. The chain joins TRBV5-1 to TRBJ1-2, with 8 bases lining up with TRBD1. Germline-derived CDR1 and CDR2 are SGHRS and YFSETQ. CDR3 length equals 15 residues. V lost 4 bases to trimming and J lost 5 bases; unmatched junction nucleotides: 10.

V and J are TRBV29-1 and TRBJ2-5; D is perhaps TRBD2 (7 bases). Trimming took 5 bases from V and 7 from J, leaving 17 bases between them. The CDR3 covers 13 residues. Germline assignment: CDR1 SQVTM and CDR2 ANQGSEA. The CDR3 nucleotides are TGCAGCGTTATCGACAGGCCGGGGGGGACCCAGTACTTC. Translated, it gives CSVIDRPGGTQYF.

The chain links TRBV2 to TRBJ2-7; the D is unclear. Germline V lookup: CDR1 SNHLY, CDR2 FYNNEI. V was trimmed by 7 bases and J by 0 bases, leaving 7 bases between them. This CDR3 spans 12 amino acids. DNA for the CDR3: TGTGCCAGCACGGCCGGCTCCTACGAGCAGTACTTC. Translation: CASTAGSYEQYF.

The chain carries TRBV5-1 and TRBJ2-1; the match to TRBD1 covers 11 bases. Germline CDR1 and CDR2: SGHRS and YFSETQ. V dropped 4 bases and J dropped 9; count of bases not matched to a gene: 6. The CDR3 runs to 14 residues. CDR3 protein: CASSLGQGVFEQFF. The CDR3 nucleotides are TGCGCCAGCAGCCTGGGACAGGGGGTCTTTGAGCAGTTCTTC. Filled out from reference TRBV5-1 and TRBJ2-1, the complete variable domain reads KAGVTQTPRYLIKTRGQQVTLSCSPISGHRSVSWYQQTPGQGLQFLFEYFSETQRNKGNFPGRFSGRQFSNSRSEMNVSTLELGDSALYLCASSLGQGVFEQFFGPGTRLTVL.